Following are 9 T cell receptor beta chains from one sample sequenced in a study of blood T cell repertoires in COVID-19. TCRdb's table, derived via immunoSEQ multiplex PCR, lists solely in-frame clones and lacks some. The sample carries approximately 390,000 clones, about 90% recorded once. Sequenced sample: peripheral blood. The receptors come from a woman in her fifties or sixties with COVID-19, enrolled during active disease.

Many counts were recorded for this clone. Here the CDR3 reads CASRSTGVYSGNTIYF. CDR3 nucleotides: TGTGCCAGCAGATCAACCGGAGTTTACTCTGGAAACACCATATATTTT. V gene TRBV28 combines with J gene TRBJ1-3, with unresolved D. V lost 6 bases, J lost 0 bases, and 15 bases lay in between. Germline values: CDR1 MDHEN, CDR2 SYDVKM. This CDR3 is 16 amino acids long. Based on the CDR3 plus reference TRBV28 and TRBJ1-3, the full variable domain is DVKVTQSSRYLVKRTGEKVFLECVQDMDHENMFWYRQDPGLGLRLIYFSYDVKMKEKGDIPEGYSVSREKKERFSLILESASTNQTSMYLCASRSTGVYSGNTIYFGEGSWLTVV.

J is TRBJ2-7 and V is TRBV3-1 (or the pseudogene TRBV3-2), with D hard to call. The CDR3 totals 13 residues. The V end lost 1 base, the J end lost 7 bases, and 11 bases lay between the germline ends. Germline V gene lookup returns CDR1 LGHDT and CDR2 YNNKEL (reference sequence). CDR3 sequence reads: CASSQAPSWEQYF. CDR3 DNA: TGTGCCAGCAGCCAAGCTCCCAGTTGGGAGCAGTACTTC.

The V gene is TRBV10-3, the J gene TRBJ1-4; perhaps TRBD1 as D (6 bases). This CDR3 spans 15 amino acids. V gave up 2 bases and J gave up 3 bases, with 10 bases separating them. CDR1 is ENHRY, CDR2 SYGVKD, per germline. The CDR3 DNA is TGTGCCATCAGTGAGAGACAGGCTTCTAATGAAAAACTGTTTTTT. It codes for CAISERQASNEKLFF.

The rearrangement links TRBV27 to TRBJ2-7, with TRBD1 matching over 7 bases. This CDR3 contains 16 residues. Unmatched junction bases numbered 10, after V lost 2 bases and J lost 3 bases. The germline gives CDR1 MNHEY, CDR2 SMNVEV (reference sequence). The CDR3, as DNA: TGTGCCAGCAGTTTACGCCAAAGGACAGGTGTCTACGAGCAGTACTTC. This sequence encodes CASSLRQRTGVYEQYF.

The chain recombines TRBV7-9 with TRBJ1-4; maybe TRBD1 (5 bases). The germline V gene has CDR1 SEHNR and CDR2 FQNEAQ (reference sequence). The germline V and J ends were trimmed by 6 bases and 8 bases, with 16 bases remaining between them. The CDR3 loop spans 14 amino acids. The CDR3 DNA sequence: TGTGCCAGCAGTCCAAGTGGAGCAGGGGAAAAACTGTTTTTT. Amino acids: CASSPSGAGEKLFF.

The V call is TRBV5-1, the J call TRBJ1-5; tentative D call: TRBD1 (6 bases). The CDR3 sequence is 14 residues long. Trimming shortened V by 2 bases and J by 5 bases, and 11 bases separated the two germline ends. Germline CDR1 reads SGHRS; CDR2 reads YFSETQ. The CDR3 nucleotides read TGCGCCAGCAGCTTACTACAGGGAGATCAGCCCCAGCATTTT. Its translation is CASSLLQGDQPQHF.

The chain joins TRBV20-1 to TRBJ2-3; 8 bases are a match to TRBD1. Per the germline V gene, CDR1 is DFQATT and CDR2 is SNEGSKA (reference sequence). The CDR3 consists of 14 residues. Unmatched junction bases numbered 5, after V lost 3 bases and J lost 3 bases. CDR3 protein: CSASMRTGTDTQYF. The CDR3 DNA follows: TGCAGTGCTAGTATGAGGACAGGGACAGATACGCAGTATTTT.

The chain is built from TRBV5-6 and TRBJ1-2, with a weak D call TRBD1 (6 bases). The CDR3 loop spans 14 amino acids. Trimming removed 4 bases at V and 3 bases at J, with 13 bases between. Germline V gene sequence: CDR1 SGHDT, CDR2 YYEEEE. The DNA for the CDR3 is TGTGCCAGCAGCCTCCCCCCAGGGGACTATGGCTACACCTTC. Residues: CASSLPPGDYGYTF.

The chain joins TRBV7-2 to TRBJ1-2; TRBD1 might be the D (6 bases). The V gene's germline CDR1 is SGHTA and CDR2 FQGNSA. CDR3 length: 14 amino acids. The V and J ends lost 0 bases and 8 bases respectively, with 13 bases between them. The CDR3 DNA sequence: TGTGCCAGCAGCTTAGCGGCGGGGGCTAGGGGCTACACCTTC. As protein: CASSLAAGARGYTF.